The T cell receptor beta chain described here comes from a study of beta chain features in type 1 diabetes. The sequenced template was cDNA made from the entire isolated RNA. Measured with immunoSEQ multiplex PCR; TCRdb has only the in-frame clones, and not every one. The sample yields about 250,000 clones, 11% to 15% seen once. Per germline, CDR1 LNHDA and CDR2 SQIVND (reference sequence). This CDR3 contains 13 residues. The V end lost 10 bases, the J end lost 0 bases, and 12 bases lay between the germline ends. Central memory, naive, regulatory and stem cell-like memory CD4+ cells were sorted by CD45RO/CCR7/CD25/CD127/CD95/CD27.

The chain combines TRBV19 with TRBJ1-1; D is perhaps TRBD1 (5 bases). The sequenced material came from naive CD4+ T cells from blood. The sequence was collected from a woman in her thirties or forties in good health. The CDR3 region is CATAQGLNTEAFF. The CDR3 region has the DNA TGTGCCACCGCCCAGGGATTGAACACTGAAGCTTTCTTT. The entire variable domain, with the rest obtained from reference TRBV19 and TRBJ1-1, is as follows: DGGITQSPKYLFRKEGQNVTLSCEQNLNHDAMYWYRQDPGQGLRLIYYSQIVNDFQKGDIAEGYSVSREKKESFPLTVTSAQKNPTAFYLCATAQGLNTEAFFGQGTRLTVV.